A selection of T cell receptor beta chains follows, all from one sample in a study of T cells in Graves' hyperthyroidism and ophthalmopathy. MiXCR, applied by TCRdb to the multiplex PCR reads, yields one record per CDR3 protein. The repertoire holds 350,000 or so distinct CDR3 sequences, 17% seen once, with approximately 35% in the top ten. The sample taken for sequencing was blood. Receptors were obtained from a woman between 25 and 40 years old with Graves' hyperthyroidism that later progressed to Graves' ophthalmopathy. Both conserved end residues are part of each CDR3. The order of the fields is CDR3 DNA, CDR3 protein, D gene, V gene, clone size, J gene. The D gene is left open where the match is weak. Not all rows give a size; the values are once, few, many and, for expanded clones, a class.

cdr3_nt: TGTGCCAGCAGTCAAGGACTTGACAGGGTTTGGTCTGGGGCCAACGTCCTGACTTTC; cdr3_aa: CASSQGLDRVWSGANVLTF; d_call: TRBD1; v_call: TRBV6-1; clone_size: many; j_call: TRBJ2-6
cdr3_nt: TGTGCCAGTAGTATAGACAGGGCCACGGATACGCAGTATTTT; cdr3_aa: CASSIDRATDTQYF; d_call: .; v_call: TRBV19; clone_size: .; j_call: TRBJ2-3
cdr3_nt: TGTGCCCAACAGCTATCAACCTATGGCTACACCTTC; cdr3_aa: CAQQLSTYGYTF; d_call: .; v_call: TRBV30; clone_size: many; j_call: TRBJ1-2
cdr3_nt: TGTGCCAGCAGTTACCGGGGGTACAGTAGTAGTCGGAATAATTCACCCCTCCACTTT; cdr3_aa: CASSYRGYSSSRNNSPLHF; d_call: .; v_call: TRBV6-5; clone_size: many; j_call: TRBJ1-6
cdr3_nt: TGTGCCAGCACGCGTGGACAGGTTGAAGCTTTCTTT; cdr3_aa: CASTRGQVEAFF; d_call: TRBD1; v_call: TRBV13; clone_size: many; j_call: TRBJ1-1
cdr3_nt: TGTGCCAGCAGCTCCCAGGGGGGTTTTAGCACAGATACGCAGTATTTT; cdr3_aa: CASSSQGGFSTDTQYF; d_call: .; v_call: TRBV7-2; clone_size: few; j_call: TRBJ2-3
cdr3_nt: TGTGCCAGCAGCCCGTCGACAGGGACCGATATGCCAGACTACGAGCAGTACTTC; cdr3_aa: CASSPSTGTDMPDYEQYF; d_call: TRBD1; v_call: TRBV13; clone_size: .; j_call: TRBJ2-7
cdr3_nt: TGTGCCAGCAGTACTCGGACAGGAGGCTATGGCTACACCTTC; cdr3_aa: CASSTRTGGYGYTF; d_call: TRBD1; v_call: TRBV6-2/TRBV6-3; clone_size: .; j_call: TRBJ1-2
cdr3_nt: TGTGCCAGCAGTGAAGCGGCGGACCCTTCAGAAAAACTGTTTTTT; cdr3_aa: CASSEAADPSEKLFF; d_call: .; v_call: TRBV6-1; clone_size: .; j_call: TRBJ1-4
cdr3_nt: TGTGCCAGCAGTTTATTGAGGGGCGCCTCAACCGGGGAGCTGTTTTTT; cdr3_aa: CASSLLRGASTGELFF; d_call: .; v_call: TRBV12-3/TRBV12-4; clone_size: many; j_call: TRBJ2-2
cdr3_nt: TGTGCCAGCAGCCGTCAGGGGGCTTATGGCTACACCTTC; cdr3_aa: CASSRQGAYGYTF; d_call: TRBD1; v_call: TRBV6-1; clone_size: many; j_call: TRBJ1-2
cdr3_nt: TGTGCCAGCAGCCAAGGCCGGGACCAAGGGAAACTGTTTTTT; cdr3_aa: CASSQGRDQGKLFF; d_call: .; v_call: TRBV3-1; clone_size: .; j_call: TRBJ1-4
cdr3_nt: TGTGCCAGCAATGACTATAGCGGCAGCACGTACTTC; cdr3_aa: CASNDYSGSTYF; d_call: .; v_call: TRBV2; clone_size: many; j_call: TRBJ2-7
cdr3_nt: TGTGCCAGTAGATACGGAGGGGGCTCGGGCAATGAGCAGTTCTTC; cdr3_aa: CASRYGGGSGNEQFF; d_call: .; v_call: TRBV19; clone_size: .; j_call: TRBJ2-1
cdr3_nt: TGTGCCAGCTCTCCGATAGGGGTGGGATATGGCTACACCTTC; cdr3_aa: CASSPIGVGYGYTF; d_call: .; v_call: TRBV27; clone_size: many; j_call: TRBJ1-2
cdr3_nt: TGTGCCAGCAGTTTAGTCCCGGGGGCCACTGAAGCTTTCTTT; cdr3_aa: CASSLVPGATEAFF; d_call: .; v_call: TRBV27; clone_size: many; j_call: TRBJ1-1
cdr3_nt: TGTGCCAGCAGGACAGGGGTTGACTATGGCTACACCTTC; cdr3_aa: CASRTGVDYGYTF; d_call: TRBD1; v_call: TRBV12-3/TRBV12-4; clone_size: many; j_call: TRBJ1-2
cdr3_nt: TGTGCCAGCAGCCGCCGGGCAAGGGGGACTGAAGCTTTCTTT; cdr3_aa: CASSRRARGTEAFF; d_call: .; v_call: TRBV3-1; clone_size: .; j_call: TRBJ1-1
cdr3_nt: TGTGCCAGCAGAGGATCCTCCTCTGGAAACACCATATATTTT; cdr3_aa: CASRGSSSGNTIYF; d_call: .; v_call: TRBV2; clone_size: .; j_call: TRBJ1-3
cdr3_nt: TGTGCCAGCAGCTTGGTTTCTGGGAACAATTCACCCCTCCACTTT; cdr3_aa: CASSLVSGNNSPLHF; d_call: .; v_call: TRBV5-4; clone_size: few; j_call: TRBJ1-6
cdr3_nt: TGTGCCAGCAGCGGGGGGACTAGCGGGATCTACAATGAGCAGTTCTTC; cdr3_aa: CASSGGTSGIYNEQFF; d_call: TRBD2; v_call: TRBV5-6; clone_size: few; j_call: TRBJ2-1
cdr3_nt: TGTGCCATCAGTGAGTCGAGTGTTGGGGACAGAGATGGCTACACCTTC; cdr3_aa: CAISESSVGDRDGYTF; d_call: TRBD1; v_call: TRBV10-3; clone_size: many; j_call: TRBJ1-2
cdr3_nt: TGTGCCAGCAGGGCGGGATTGCCTTATGGCTACACCTTC; cdr3_aa: CASRAGLPYGYTF; d_call: .; v_call: TRBV2; clone_size: .; j_call: TRBJ1-2
cdr3_nt: TGTGCCAGCAGTTCGGGTTTCGCAGATACGCAGTATTTT; cdr3_aa: CASSSGFADTQYF; d_call: .; v_call: TRBV6-5; clone_size: .; j_call: TRBJ2-3
cdr3_nt: TGTGCCAGCAGGGTCAACACGAAAGAGACCCAGTACTTC; cdr3_aa: CASRVNTKETQYF; d_call: .; v_call: TRBV5-8; clone_size: many; j_call: TRBJ2-5
cdr3_nt: TGTGCCAGCAGCTTCGGACGGCAGAACACTGAAGCTTTCTTT; cdr3_aa: CASSFGRQNTEAFF; d_call: .; v_call: TRBV7-2; clone_size: many; j_call: TRBJ1-1
cdr3_nt: TGTGCCAGCAGCGTAGGGGTAGGGCTGTACGAGCAGTACTTC; cdr3_aa: CASSVGVGLYEQYF; d_call: .; v_call: TRBV9; clone_size: .; j_call: TRBJ2-7
cdr3_nt: TGTGCCAGCAGCTTAGCGGTCGGGGCCTTCTACAATGAGCAGTTCTTC; cdr3_aa: CASSLAVGAFYNEQFF; d_call: .; v_call: TRBV7-9; clone_size: .; j_call: TRBJ2-1
cdr3_nt: TGTGCCAGCAGCTTAACGGACAGGGAAGACACCGGGGAGCTGTTTTTT; cdr3_aa: CASSLTDREDTGELFF; d_call: TRBD1; v_call: TRBV7-9; clone_size: many; j_call: TRBJ2-2
cdr3_nt: TGTGCCATCAGACCCTCTAGCCGGGTTTTAGATACGCAGTATTTT; cdr3_aa: CAIRPSSRVLDTQYF; d_call: .; v_call: TRBV10-3; clone_size: .; j_call: TRBJ2-3
cdr3_nt: TGTGCCAGTAGCCGACAGGGGGTTAGCAATCAGCCCCAGCATTTT; cdr3_aa: CASSRQGVSNQPQHF; d_call: TRBD1; v_call: TRBV19; clone_size: few; j_call: TRBJ1-5
cdr3_nt: TGTGCCTGGAGTGAAGCCAACAGGGTCGGTGAAAAACTGTTTTTT; cdr3_aa: CAWSEANRVGEKLFF; d_call: .; v_call: TRBV30; clone_size: many; j_call: TRBJ1-4
cdr3_nt: TGTGCCAGCAGCTTGTATTCCACTGAAGCTTTCTTT; cdr3_aa: CASSLYSTEAFF; d_call: .; v_call: TRBV5-4; clone_size: few; j_call: TRBJ1-1
cdr3_nt: TGTGCCAGCAGTTTACTGGACAGGGGGACCTACGAGCAGTACTTC; cdr3_aa: CASSLLDRGTYEQYF; d_call: TRBD1; v_call: TRBV27; clone_size: .; j_call: TRBJ2-7
cdr3_nt: TGTGCCAGCATAGGACTAGGCAAAATCAATGAGCAGTTCTTC; cdr3_aa: CASIGLGKINEQFF; d_call: TRBD2; v_call: TRBV6-2/TRBV6-3; clone_size: .; j_call: TRBJ2-1
cdr3_nt: TGCAGTGCTAGAGATCCCAGGACTAGCGGGAGGTGGATGTACGAGCAGTACTTC; cdr3_aa: CSARDPRTSGRWMYEQYF; d_call: TRBD2; v_call: TRBV20-1; clone_size: .; j_call: TRBJ2-7
cdr3_nt: TGTGCCAGCAGTTCGGACAGGGAGACAGATACGCAGTATTTT; cdr3_aa: CASSSDRETDTQYF; d_call: TRBD1; v_call: TRBV6-6; clone_size: many; j_call: TRBJ2-3